This entry concerns a single TCR beta chain. Its antigen remains unknown. Assay: immunoSEQ multiplex PCR; the TCRdb copy retains only in-frame clones and omits some. The sample has under 150,000 clones; about 92% are singletons. Germline V CDR1 and CDR2: LGHDT, YNNKEL (reference sequence). The germline V and J ends were trimmed by 8 bases and 0 bases, with 11 bases remaining between them. This CDR3 is 14 amino acids long. This specimen comes from a study of T cell responses to AZD1222 COVID-19 vaccine. Whole-study results and caveats: Spike was spanned by vaccine-associated CD4 TCRs, which were dominant at 160-218 and 743-854. Donor demographics were predominantly white British with a female majority; clonal diversity may be underestimated.

This receptor was taken from an adult in good health. This chain links TRBV3-1 (or the pseudogene TRBV3-2) with TRBJ1-3; D ambiguous. Source: peripheral blood, taken on day 0 of AZD1222 vaccination. The CDR3: CASGKTASGNTIYF. CDR3 in DNA: TGTGCCAGCGGTAAAACAGCCTCTGGAAACACCATATATTTT.